The 9 T cell receptor beta chains listed next were all sequenced from one sample in a study of CD8 T cells in ankylosing spondylitis. TCRdb reprocessed the 5' RACE reads with MiXCR, giving one entry per CDR3 protein. The data show about 130,000 distinct CDR3 sequences, 6% to 8.5% seen once. The specimen was blood, either unsorted or a sorted T cell fraction (not recorded which). The receptors originated from a female donor with ankylosing spondylitis or in good health (not recorded which).

The sample holds many counts of this clonotype. The chain is built from TRBV4-2 and TRBJ2-5; 11 nucleotides agree with TRBD1. Germline CDR1 is LGHNA and CDR2 is YNFKEQ. CDR3 length equals 15 residues. V was clipped by 0 bases and J by 6 bases; unmatched bases: 3. The CDR3 region has the DNA TGTGCCAGCAGCCAAGATGGACAGGGGGCTCAGACCCAGTACTTC. It specifies CASSQDGQGAQTQYF.

This clonotype was seen ten or more times. The chain links TRBV27 to TRBJ1-6; 8 bases are shared with TRBD1. CDR3 length: 14 residues. Germline V gives CDR1 MNHEY, CDR2 SMNVEV (reference sequence). With 4 bases clipped from V and 13 bases from J, the junction kept 9 bases outside the gene matches. The CDR3, as DNA: TGTGCCAGCAGTTCCGCGGGACAGGTTTTTCCCCTCCACTTT. Its protein product is CASSSAGQVFPLHF.

The V call is TRBV7-3, the J call TRBJ2-1, with a tentative D call TRBD2 (5 bases). This CDR3 is built from 15 residues. V lost 4 bases and J lost 10, with 20 bases in between. Germline values: CDR1 SGHTA, CDR2 FQGTGA. The CDR3 protein is CASSSHRTEVGEQFF. The CDR3, as DNA: TGTGCCAGCAGCTCCCATAGGACGGAGGTCGGGGAGCAGTTCTTC.

This clonotype was observed many times. The chain couples TRBV4-2 to TRBJ2-7; D may be TRBD2 (6 bases). The CDR3 contains 14 residues. Trimming took off 4 bases at V and 0 bases at J, with 10 bases between the two ends. Germline CDR1 is LGHNA and CDR2 is YNFKEQ. The CDR3 loop reads CASSRDWSSYEQYF. CDR3 DNA sequence: TGTGCCAGCAGCCGGGACTGGTCCTCCTACGAGCAGTACTTC.

This clonotype occurred many times. This chain uses TRBV9 with TRBJ2-5, with 9 bases identical to TRBD2. The germline gives CDR1 SGDLS, CDR2 YYNGEE. CDR3 length: 16 amino acids. The ends lost 0 bases at V and 5 bases at J; junction bases unmatched: 8. CDR3 DNA: TGTGCCAGCAGCGTAGGCGGGGGGGCCTCAGGGGAGACCCAGTACTTC. This sequence encodes CASSVGGGASGETQYF.

This clonotype was recorded many times. This chain uses TRBV5-1 with TRBJ2-2; no reliable D call. The V end lost 0 bases, the J end lost 0 bases, and 9 bases lay between the germline ends. Germline V lookup: CDR1 SGHRS, CDR2 YFSETQ. This CDR3 has 16 residues. The CDR3 loop is CASSLAVISNTGELFF. DNA for the CDR3: TGCGCCAGCAGCTTGGCAGTAATATCGAACACCGGGGAGCTGTTTTTT.

This clonotype was picked up many times. V gene TRBV3-1 combines with J gene TRBJ2-1; D unresolved. In germline, CDR1 is LGHDT, CDR2 YNNKEL (reference sequence). V was clipped by 6 bases and J by 6 bases, with 6 bases between them. The CDR3 extends over 11 amino acids. CDR3 nucleotide sequence: TGTGCCAGCAGTCGAATCAATGAGCAGTTCTTC. Protein: CASSRINEQFF.

This clonotype was picked up many times. The chain links TRBV20-1 to TRBJ1-1; D is undetermined. With 6 bases removed from V and 6 bases from J, the gap between germline ends came to 17 bases. The CDR3 sequence is 13 residues long. CDR1 and CDR2 (germline): DFQATT, SNEGSKA (reference sequence). CDR3 in amino acids: CSARSREGAEAFF. As DNA, the CDR3 is TGCAGTGCCAGATCCCGCGAAGGTGCTGAAGCTTTCTTT.

This rearrangement joins TRBV6-1 to TRBJ1-5; 7 bases match TRBD1. This CDR3 is built from 14 residues. The germline V gene has CDR1 MNHNS and CDR2 SASEGT. J was trimmed by 7 bases and V by 7 bases; bases with no gene match: 10. The CDR3 coding sequence is TGTGCCAGCAAAATGACAGGGCTGGAACAGCCCCAGCATTTT. Protein product: CASKMTGLEQPQHF.